One T cell receptor beta chain is described in this entry. This entry belongs to a study of blood T cell repertoires in COVID-19. Study-wide background: There were acute and convalescent COVID-19 samples, and they came from the United States, Italy and Spain. Nucleic acid was either cDNA or gDNA, and it came from T cells, B-cell-depleted T cells, or PBMCs.

The CDR3 is 14 residues long. Trimming left V 1 base short and J 0 bases short, with 6 bases between. Germline CDR1 and CDR2: MNHEY and SMNVEV (reference sequence). Original analysis: Estimated nucleated cell counts came from reference gene primer amplification. Assay used: immunoSEQ multiplex PCR; TCRdb lists only in-frame clones, some missing. Clone size and the V and J calls come from that table; the DNA yielded D and trimming. The sample holds roughly 200,000 clones, roughly 73% seen once. The sample taken for sequencing was peripheral blood. This receptor was taken from a woman aged 80 or over with active or convalescent COVID-19. The rearrangement uses TRBV27 and TRBJ1-1; unclear D gene. CDR3: CASSLFAVNTEAFF. The CDR3 DNA sequence: TGTGCCAGCAGTTTATTCGCAGTGAACACTGAAGCTTTCTTT.